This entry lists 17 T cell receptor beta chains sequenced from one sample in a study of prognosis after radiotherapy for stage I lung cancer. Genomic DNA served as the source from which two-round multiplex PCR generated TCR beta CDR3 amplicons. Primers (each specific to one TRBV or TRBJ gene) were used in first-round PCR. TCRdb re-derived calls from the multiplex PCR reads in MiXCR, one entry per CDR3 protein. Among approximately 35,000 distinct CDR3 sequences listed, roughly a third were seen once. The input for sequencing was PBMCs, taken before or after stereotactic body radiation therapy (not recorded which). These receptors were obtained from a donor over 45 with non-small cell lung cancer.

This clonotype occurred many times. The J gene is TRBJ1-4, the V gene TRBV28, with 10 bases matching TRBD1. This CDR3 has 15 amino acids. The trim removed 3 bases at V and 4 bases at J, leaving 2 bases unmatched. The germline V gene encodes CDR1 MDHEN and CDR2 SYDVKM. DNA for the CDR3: TGTGCCAGCAGTTTGGGACAGGGGTATAATGAAAAACTGTTTTTT. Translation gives CASSLGQGYNEKLFF.

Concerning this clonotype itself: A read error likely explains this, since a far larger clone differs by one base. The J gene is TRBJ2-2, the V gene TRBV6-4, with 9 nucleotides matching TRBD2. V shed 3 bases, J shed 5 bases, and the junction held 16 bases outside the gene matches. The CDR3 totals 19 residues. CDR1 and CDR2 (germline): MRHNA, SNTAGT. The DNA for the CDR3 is TGTGCCAGCAGTGAAGCTCCCACCGCTAGCGGGATTGTTACCGGGGAGCTGTTTTTT. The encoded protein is CASSEAPTASGIVTGELFF.

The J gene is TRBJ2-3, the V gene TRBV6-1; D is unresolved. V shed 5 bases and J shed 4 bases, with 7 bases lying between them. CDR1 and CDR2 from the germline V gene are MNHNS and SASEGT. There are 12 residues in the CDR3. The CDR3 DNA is TGTGCCAGCAGTCCGGACCCAGATACGCAGTATTTT. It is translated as CASSPDPDTQYF.

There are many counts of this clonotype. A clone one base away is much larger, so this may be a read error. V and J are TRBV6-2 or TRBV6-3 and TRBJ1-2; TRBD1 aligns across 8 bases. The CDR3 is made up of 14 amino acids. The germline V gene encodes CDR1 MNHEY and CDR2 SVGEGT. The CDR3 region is CASSDGQGKYGYAF. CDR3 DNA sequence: TGTGCCAGCAGTGATGGACAGGGAAAGTATGGCTACGCCTTC.

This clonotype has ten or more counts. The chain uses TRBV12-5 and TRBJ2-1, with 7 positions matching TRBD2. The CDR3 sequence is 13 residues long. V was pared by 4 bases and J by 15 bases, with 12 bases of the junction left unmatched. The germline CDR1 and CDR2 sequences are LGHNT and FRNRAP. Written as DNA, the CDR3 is TGTGCTAGTGGTTCGAATATCCGGGGGGTCCCGTTCTTC. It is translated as CASGSNIRGVPFF. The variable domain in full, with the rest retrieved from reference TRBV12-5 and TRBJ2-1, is DARVTQTPRHKVTEMGQEVTMRCQPILGHNTVFWYRQTMMQGLELLAYFRNRAPLDDSGMPKDRFSAEMPDATLATLKIQPSEPRDSAVYFCASGSNIRGVPFFGPGTRLTVL.

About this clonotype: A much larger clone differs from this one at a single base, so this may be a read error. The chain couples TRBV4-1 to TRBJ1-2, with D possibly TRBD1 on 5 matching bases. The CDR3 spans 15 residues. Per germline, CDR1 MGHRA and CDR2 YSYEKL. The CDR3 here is CANSPPWDVNYGYTF. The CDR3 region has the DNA TGCGCCAACAGCCCACCCTGGGACGTAAACTATGGCTACACCTTC.

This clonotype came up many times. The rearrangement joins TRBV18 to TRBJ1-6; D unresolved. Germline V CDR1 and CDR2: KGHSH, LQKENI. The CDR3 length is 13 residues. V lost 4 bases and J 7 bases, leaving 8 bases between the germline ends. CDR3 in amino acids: CASSLGGNSPLHF. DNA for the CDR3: TGTGCCAGCTCACTGGGCGGGAATTCACCCCTCCACTTT.

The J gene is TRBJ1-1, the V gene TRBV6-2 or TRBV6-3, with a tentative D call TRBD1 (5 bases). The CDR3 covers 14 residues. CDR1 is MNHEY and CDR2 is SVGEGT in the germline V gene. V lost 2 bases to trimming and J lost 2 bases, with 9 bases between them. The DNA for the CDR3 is TGTGCCAGCAGTTACGACAGCGAAAACACTGAAGCTTTCTTT. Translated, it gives CASSYDSENTEAFF.

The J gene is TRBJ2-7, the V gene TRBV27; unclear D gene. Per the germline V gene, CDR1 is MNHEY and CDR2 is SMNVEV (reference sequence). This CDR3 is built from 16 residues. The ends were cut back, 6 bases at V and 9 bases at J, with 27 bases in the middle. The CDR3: CASSPALFERHTWQYF. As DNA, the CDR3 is TGTGCCAGCAGCCCCGCACTGTTCGAACGTCATACCTGGCAGTACTTC.

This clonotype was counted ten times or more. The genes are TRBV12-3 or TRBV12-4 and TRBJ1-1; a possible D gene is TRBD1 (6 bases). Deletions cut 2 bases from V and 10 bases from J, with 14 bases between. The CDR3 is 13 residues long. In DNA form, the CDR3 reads TGTGCCAGCAGTTTAATGGGGGCTTGGGCAGCTTTCTTT. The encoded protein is CASSLMGAWAAFF.

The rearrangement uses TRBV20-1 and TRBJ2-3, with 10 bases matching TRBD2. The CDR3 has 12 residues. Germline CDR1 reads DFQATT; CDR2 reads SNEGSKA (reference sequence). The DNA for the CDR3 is TGCGGGGGACTAGCGAGGACAGATACGCAGTATTTT. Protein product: CGGLARTDTQYF.

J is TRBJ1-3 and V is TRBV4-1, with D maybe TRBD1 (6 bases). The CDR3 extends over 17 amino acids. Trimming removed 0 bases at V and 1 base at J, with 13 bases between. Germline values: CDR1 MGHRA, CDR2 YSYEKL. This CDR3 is CASSQEDTGLSGNTIYF. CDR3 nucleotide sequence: TGCGCCAGCAGCCAAGAAGATACAGGGCTATCTGGAAACACCATATATTTT.

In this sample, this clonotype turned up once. CDR3 sequence (DNA): TGTGCCAGCCGGAGGACTAGCGGCAGCAGAGATGAGCAGTTCTTC. Amino acids: CASRRTSGSRDEQFF. The chain uses TRBV2 and TRBJ2-1; 10 bases align to TRBD2. J gave up 8 bases and V 8 bases, and 12 bases lay outside the gene matches. Germline V gene data show CDR1 as SNHLY and CDR2 as FYNNEI. This CDR3 comprises 15 residues.

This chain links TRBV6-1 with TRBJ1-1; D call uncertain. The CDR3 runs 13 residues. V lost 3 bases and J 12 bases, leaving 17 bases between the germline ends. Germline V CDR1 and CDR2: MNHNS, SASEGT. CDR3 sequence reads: CASSELAGHGTFF. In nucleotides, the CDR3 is TGTGCCAGCAGTGAGCTTGCAGGTCACGGGACTTTCTTT.

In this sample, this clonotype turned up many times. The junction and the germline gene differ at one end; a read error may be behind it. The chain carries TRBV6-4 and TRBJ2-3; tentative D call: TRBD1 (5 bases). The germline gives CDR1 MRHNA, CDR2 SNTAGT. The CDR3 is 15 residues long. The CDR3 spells CASSYSYQGSDTQYF. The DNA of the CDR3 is TGTGCCAGCAGTTACTCATATCAGGGTTCAGATACGCAGTATTTT.

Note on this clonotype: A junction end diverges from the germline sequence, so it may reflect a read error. CDR3 residues: CASILHSYEHYF. The DNA of the CDR3 is TGTGCCAGCATCCTCCACTCCTACGAGCATTACTTC. The chain is built from TRBV27 and TRBJ2-7, with unresolved D. The germline CDR1 and CDR2 sequences are MNHEY and SMNVEV (reference sequence). The CDR3 runs 12 residues.

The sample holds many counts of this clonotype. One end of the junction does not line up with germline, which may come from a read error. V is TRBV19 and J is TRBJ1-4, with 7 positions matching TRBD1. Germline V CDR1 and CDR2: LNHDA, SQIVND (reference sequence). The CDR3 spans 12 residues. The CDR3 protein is CASSIGDSVPFF. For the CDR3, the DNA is TGTGCCAGCAGTATAGGGGACAGCGTCCCGTTTTTT.